The sequence of this TCR beta chain was determined in a study of blood T cell repertoires in COVID-19. The germline V gene encodes CDR1 SGDLS and CDR2 YYNGEE. This CDR3 region has 14 residues. V shed 4 bases and J 5 bases; nucleotides not matched to a gene: 7. Assay: immunoSEQ multiplex PCR; the TCRdb copy retains only in-frame clones and omits some. This table has around 99,000 clones, roughly 88% appearing once. Source material: peripheral blood. The V call is TRBV9, the J call TRBJ2-5, with 8 bases matching TRBD1. The sequence came from a woman of 80 years or more with active or convalescent COVID-19. The CDR3 nucleotides read TGTGCCAGCAGCCCCCGGGACAGGAGGGAGACCCAGTACTTC. It encodes CASSPRDRRETQYF.